The source of this T cell receptor beta chain is a study of T cells after yellow fever vaccination. Across the whole study: Fractions containing few cells were prepared with SMART-Seq v4 Ultra Low Input. Study conclusions and caveats: A minor fraction of clonotypes spanned both CD4 and CD8 compartments.

TCRdb ran MiXCR on the 5' RACE reads and lists one entry per CDR3 protein. The repertoire holds about 300,000 distinct CDR3 sequences, 6.8% seen once, with 15% to 20% in the top ten. Concerning this clonotype itself: Its antigen is not known.

This receptor was taken from a man between 18 and 35 years old who received the YFV17D yellow fever vaccine. Sequencing was performed on PBMCs, taken roughly 46 days after the first yellow fever vaccination.

The CDR3 spells CASSYSPTGTGGLLATSEQYV. The CDR3 DNA follows: TGTGCCAGCAGTTACTCTCCCACCGGGACAGGGGGCCTGCTAGCCACATCCGAGCAGTACGTC. The V gene is TRBV6-2 or TRBV6-3, the J gene TRBJ2-7; 12 bases agree with TRBD1. The J segment lost 6 bases and the V segment lost 0 bases, leaving 21 bases of the junction unmatched. Germline V lookup: CDR1 MNHEY, CDR2 SVGEGT. The CDR3 contains 21 residues.